This passage covers 32 T cell receptor beta chains from one sample sequenced in a study of blood T cell repertoires in COVID-19. Measured with immunoSEQ multiplex PCR; TCRdb has only the in-frame clones, and not every one. The table includes about 180,000 clones, approximately 87% detected once. Sequencing input: peripheral blood. These receptors all come from a man aged 35 to 55 with active or convalescent COVID-19.

The chain has TRBV19 and TRBJ1-1; no clear D gene. The CDR3 spans 14 residues. Per the germline V gene, CDR1 is LNHDA and CDR2 is SQIVND (reference sequence). The V end lost 5 bases, the J end lost 4 bases, and 14 bases lay between the germline ends. CDR3 sequence: CASSLRFAGTEAFF. The CDR3 DNA reads as TGTGCCAGTAGTTTACGTTTCGCGGGCACTGAAGCTTTCTTT.

J is TRBJ1-3 and V is TRBV2; TRBD1 is a possible D gene (5 bases). Trimming removed 8 bases from V and 4 bases from J, with 12 bases in between. This CDR3 comprises 13 residues. CDR1 and CDR2 from the germline V gene are SNHLY and FYNNEI. The CDR3: CASGGVRGNTIYF. The CDR3 DNA sequence: TGTGCCAGCGGGGGGGTAAGAGGAAACACCATATATTTT.

This clone was found once. The chain recombines TRBV7-9 with TRBJ2-3, with 12 bases aligning to TRBD2. CDR3 size: 17 residues. Germline values: CDR1 SEHNR, CDR2 FQNEAQ (reference sequence). The ends lost 5 bases at V and 3 bases at J; junction bases unmatched: 9. The CDR3 here is CASSLQSLAGGTDTQYF. In DNA form, the CDR3 reads TGTGCCAGCAGCCTCCAGAGTCTAGCGGGGGGGACAGATACGCAGTATTTT.

This rearrangement joins TRBV5-1 to TRBJ2-3; 8 bases are shared with TRBD1. This CDR3 is 17 amino acids long. CDR1 is SGHRS, CDR2 YFSETQ, per germline. Unmatched junction bases numbered 10, after V lost 0 bases and J lost 4 bases. CDR3 protein: CASSLVSGQGSSDTQYF. CDR3 nucleotide sequence: TGCGCCAGCAGCTTGGTATCCGGACAGGGATCCTCAGATACGCAGTATTTT.

The V and J genes are TRBV2 and TRBJ1-5; no firm D call. Germline-derived CDR1 and CDR2 are SNHLY and FYNNEI. The CDR3 spans 13 residues. V gave up 4 bases and J gave up 6 bases, with 10 bases separating them. CDR3 nucleotides: TGTGCCAGCAGTGGGGAGGCCTCTCAGCCCCAGCATTTT. This codes for CASSGEASQPQHF. Looking up the rest from reference TRBV2 and TRBJ1-5 gives the full variable domain: EPEVTQTPSHQVTQMGQEVILRCVPISNHLYFYWYRQILGQKVEFLVSFYNNEISEKSEIFDDQFSVERPDGSNFTLKIRSTKLEDSAMYFCASSGEASQPQHFGDGTRLSIL.

This clone was seen a single time. The genes are TRBV20-1 and TRBJ1-2, with D unresolved. CDR3 size: 14 residues. From germline, CDR1 is DFQATT and CDR2 SNEGSKA (reference sequence). This CDR3 is CSASGGSLNYGYTF. CDR3 nucleotides: TGCAGCGCAAGTGGAGGTAGTCTTAACTATGGCTACACCTTC.

The genes are TRBV6-5 and TRBJ1-5; D is unresolved. Trimming shortened V by 6 bases and J by 3 bases, and 15 bases separated the two germline ends. The CDR3 spans 15 residues. Germline loops: CDR1 MNHEY, CDR2 SVGAGI. The CDR3 coding sequence is TGTGCCAGCAGCCTAGACGCGGGGAACAATCAGCCCCAGCATTTT. It codes for CASSLDAGNNQPQHF.

This rearrangement joins TRBV9 to TRBJ2-7; TRBD1 matches at 7 bases. Germline values: CDR1 SGDLS, CDR2 YYNGEE. The J segment lost 0 bases and the V segment lost 1 base, leaving 1 base of the junction unmatched. This CDR3 spans 14 amino acids. The CDR3 nucleotides read TGTGCCAGCAGCGTACGGGACAGCTCCTACGAGCAGTACTTC. It is translated as CASSVRDSSYEQYF.

This clone appeared once. The chain joins TRBV3-1 (or the pseudogene TRBV3-2) to TRBJ2-2; 11 bases are shared with TRBD1. V trimming: 5 bases; J trimming: 2 bases; junction bases outside the gene matches: 7. The V gene's germline CDR1 is LGHDT and CDR2 YNNKEL (reference sequence). This CDR3 has 17 residues. The chain's CDR3 is CASSAPDRGPNTGELFF. For the CDR3, the DNA is TGTGCCAGCAGCGCACCGGACAGGGGGCCAAACACCGGGGAGCTGTTTTTT.

This rearrangement joins TRBV7-2 to TRBJ1-2; the D is unclear. Germline V gene data show CDR1 as SGHTA and CDR2 as FQGNSA. The CDR3 is 12 amino acids. The ends were cut back, 4 bases at V and 1 base at J, with 4 bases in the middle. The CDR3 DNA follows: TGTGCCAGCAGCTCGGGTAACTATGGCTACACCTTC. Protein product: CASSSGNYGYTF.

The chain carries TRBV13 and TRBJ2-3, with 11 bases lining up with TRBD2. The CDR3 extends over 16 amino acids. The J segment lost 5 bases and the V segment lost 4 bases, leaving 8 bases of the junction unmatched. The germline gives CDR1 PRHDT, CDR2 FYEKMQ (reference sequence). The CDR3 is CASSSTSGAPEDTQYF. Here the CDR3 DNA reads TGTGCCAGCAGCTCGACTAGCGGGGCCCCCGAAGATACGCAGTATTTT.

This chain links TRBV9 with TRBJ2-3; D not resolved. Germline values: CDR1 SGDLS, CDR2 YYNGEE. The ends were cut back, 0 bases at V and 1 base at J, with 6 bases in the middle. This CDR3 has 14 residues. CDR3 nucleotides: TGTGCCAGCAGCGTAGGTTGGCGCACAGATACGCAGTATTTT. It yields the protein CASSVGWRTDTQYF.

The rearrangement uses TRBV4-1 and TRBJ1-4, with a tentative D call TRBD1 (5 bases). V shed 1 base and J shed 5 bases, with 11 bases lying between them. The CDR3 is 15 amino acids. The germline CDR1 and CDR2 sequences are MGHRA and YSYEKL. The DNA for the CDR3 is TGCGCCAGCAGCCAAGTGGGACTGAGAAATGAAAAACTGTTTTTT. It encodes CASSQVGLRNEKLFF.

This chain uses TRBV7-2 with TRBJ1-2; 8 bases fit TRBD1. CDR1 and CDR2 from the germline V gene are SGHTA and FQGNSA. J lost 7 bases, V lost 5 bases, and 15 bases had no gene match. The CDR3 sequence is 16 residues long. This CDR3 reads CASSPGLTDRVSGYTF. The CDR3 region has the DNA TGTGCCAGCAGCCCTGGCCTCACGGACAGGGTCTCTGGCTACACCTTC.

CDR3 amino acids: CASSPPRTGSSYEQYF. CDR3 DNA: TGTGCCAGCTCACCACCCAGGACAGGGAGCTCCTACGAGCAGTACTTC. This chain uses TRBV18 with TRBJ2-7; 8 bases line up with TRBD1. V was clipped by 0 bases and J by 0 bases; unmatched bases: 4. The CDR3 sequence is 16 residues long. Germline lookup yields CDR1 KGHSH and CDR2 LQKENI.

The chain joins TRBV6-1 to TRBJ1-4; D is unresolved. This CDR3 has 15 residues. V lost 1 base and J 8 bases, leaving 14 bases between the germline ends. Germline V CDR1 and CDR2: MNHNS, SASEGT. The CDR3 coding sequence is TGTGCCAGCAGTGAAGATGTTTTCCCCGAGGAAAAACTGTTTTTT. It is translated as CASSEDVFPEEKLFF.

The chain carries TRBV2 and TRBJ1-1; 10 positions match TRBD1. Germline CDR1 and CDR2: SNHLY and FYNNEI. This CDR3 comprises 17 residues. After removal of 3 bases from V and 5 bases from J, the junction contained 12 bases not matched to a gene. The CDR3 DNA sequence: TGTGCCAGCAGTGACTCGACAGGGGGCCTGGGGGAAACTGAAGCTTTCTTT. Its protein product is CASSDSTGGLGETEAFF.

V and J are TRBV28 and TRBJ2-2, with 8 bases aligning to TRBD1. The V gene end was trimmed by 4 bases and the J gene end by 3 bases; junction bases not matched to a gene: 7. The CDR3 runs 16 residues. Germline CDR1 is MDHEN and CDR2 is SYDVKM. CDR3 bases: TGTGCCAGCAGTTCCGACAGGGGCGGCGACACCGGGGAGCTGTTTTTT. Amino acids: CASSSDRGGDTGELFF.

The chain has TRBV5-8 and TRBJ1-2; D call uncertain. Trimming removed 0 bases from V and 8 bases from J, with 11 bases in between. The CDR3 contains 13 residues. CDR1 SGHTS and CDR2 YDEGEE come from the germline V gene. The CDR3: CASSLAVRLGYTF. The DNA for the CDR3 is TGTGCCAGCAGCTTGGCCGTCAGGCTGGGCTACACCTTC.

This clone was observed many times. The chain carries TRBV7-2 and TRBJ1-2, with 7 bases fitting TRBD1. The V gene end was trimmed by 4 bases and the J gene end by 4 bases; junction bases not matched to a gene: 9. Germline CDR1 is SGHTA and CDR2 is FQGNSA. This CDR3 has 15 amino acids. The CDR3 nucleotides read TGTGCCAGCAGCTACCTATCGACAGGGCCCTATGGCTACACCTTC. Translation gives CASSYLSTGPYGYTF.

The chain couples TRBV11-2 to TRBJ1-2; D is unclear. V was pared by 4 bases and J by 3 bases, with 15 bases between. CDR1 and CDR2 (germline): SGHAT, FQNNGV. This CDR3 is built from 15 residues. CDR3 residues: CASSSPRWGDYGYTF. The CDR3 nucleotides are TGTGCCAGCAGCTCCCCAAGGTGGGGAGACTATGGCTACACCTTC.

The chain employs TRBV27 and TRBJ2-5; TRBD2 aligns across 7 bases. The germline V gene encodes CDR1 MNHEY and CDR2 SMNVEV (reference sequence). V shed 3 bases, J shed 4 bases, and the junction held 14 bases outside the gene matches. This CDR3 has 17 amino acids. CDR3 DNA: TGTGCCAGCAGTTTTAAACTTCGAGCGGGGAGGGGAGAGACCCAGTACTTC. This sequence encodes CASSFKLRAGRGETQYF.

This clone was recorded a few times. The V call is TRBV18, the J call TRBJ1-4, with a tentative D call TRBD1 (5 bases). The CDR3 spans 14 residues. V was clipped by 3 bases and J by 7 bases, with 12 bases between them. The germline V gene has CDR1 KGHSH and CDR2 LQKENI. CDR3 sequence: CASSPQGRAEKLFF. DNA of the CDR3: TGTGCCAGCTCACCCCAGGGCCGGGCTGAAAAACTGTTTTTT.

V is TRBV5-1 and J is TRBJ2-3, with D possibly being TRBD1 (6 bases). Germline V gene sequence: CDR1 SGHRS, CDR2 YFSETQ. Between the trimmed V and J ends, which lost 2 bases and 1 base, there was a span of 11 bases. The CDR3 covers 15 residues. The CDR3 region is CASSLQGPGTDTQYF. In DNA, the CDR3 is TGCGCCAGCAGCTTACAGGGTCCTGGCACAGATACGCAGTATTTT.

This clone was seen a single time. V and J are TRBV5-4 and TRBJ1-1; D perhaps matches TRBD1 (5 bases). V was clipped by 4 bases and J by 7 bases, with 14 bases between them. This CDR3 is 13 amino acids long. The germline gives CDR1 SGHNT, CDR2 YYREEE (reference sequence). CDR3 in amino acids: CASSIDRGDEAFF. DNA for the CDR3: TGTGCCAGCAGCATAGACCGGGGGGATGAAGCTTTCTTT.

V and J are TRBV24-1 and TRBJ1-5; D might be TRBD1 (5 bases). Trimming left V 4 bases short and J 6 bases short, with 15 bases between. The CDR3 is 15 residues long. The germline gives CDR1 KGHDR, CDR2 SFDVKD. The chain's CDR3 is CATSDHDSGFQPQHF. The CDR3 bases are TGTGCCACCAGTGACCACGACAGTGGGTTTCAGCCCCAGCATTTT.

This chain uses TRBV6-5 with TRBJ2-7, with 8 bases matching TRBD2. With V trimmed by 5 bases and J by 3 bases, 6 bases remained unmatched. Germline CDR1 and CDR2: MNHEY and SVGAGI. The CDR3 is 14 residues long. CDR3 region: CASSRLALNYEQYF. In DNA form, the CDR3 reads TGTGCCAGCAGTAGACTAGCGTTAAACTACGAGCAGTACTTC.

This clone was seen once. The chain has TRBV7-2 and TRBJ1-5, with a weak D call TRBD1 (5 bases). Germline CDR1 SGHTA, CDR2 FQGNSA. The ends were cut back, 3 bases at V and 4 bases at J, with 7 bases in the middle. CDR3 length equals 13 residues. In DNA, the CDR3 is TGTGCCAGCAGCTTCAAGGGGAATCAGCCCCAGCATTTT. Encoded protein: CASSFKGNQPQHF.

In this sample, this clone turned up many times. The CDR3 spells CASKADRGIEPQHF. Here the CDR3 DNA reads TGTGCCAGCAAGGCGGACAGGGGTATAGAGCCCCAGCATTTT. The chain recombines TRBV2 with TRBJ1-5; 9 nucleotides agree with TRBD1. This CDR3 spans 14 amino acids. The ends lost 7 bases at V and 8 bases at J; junction bases unmatched: 9. Germline V gene data show CDR1 as SNHLY and CDR2 as FYNNEI.

The V call is TRBV6-5, the J call TRBJ2-3; the D gene is possibly TRBD1 (6 bases). The germline CDR1 and CDR2 sequences are MNHEY and SVGAGI. Trimming left V 7 bases short and J 0 bases short, with 11 bases between. The CDR3 is 14 amino acids. CDR3 sequence reads: CASKARGSTDTQYF. The CDR3 region has the DNA TGTGCCAGCAAAGCCAGGGGTAGCACAGATACGCAGTATTTT.

This clone was picked up one time. The chain is built from TRBV27 and TRBJ1-6; TRBD1 aligns across 9 bases. V dropped 4 bases and J dropped 10; count of bases not matched to a gene: 17. The CDR3 loop spans 18 amino acids. CDR1 and CDR2 from the germline V gene are MNHEY and SMNVEV (reference sequence). CDR3 region: CASSSTGTGILIVSPLHF. For the CDR3, the DNA is TGTGCCAGCAGTTCGACCGGGACAGGGATACTAATAGTATCACCCCTCCACTTT.

A remark on this clone: Other DNA sequences within the sample encode an identical CDR3. The rearrangement joins TRBV18 to TRBJ2-1; TRBD1 agrees at 8 bases. The CDR3 extends over 16 amino acids. V lost 0 bases and J lost 2; bases outside the gene matches: 3. Germline V gene lookup returns CDR1 KGHSH and CDR2 LQKENI. The CDR3 region is CASSPPDRGTYNEQFF. The CDR3 region has the DNA TGTGCCAGCTCACCACCCGACAGGGGCACCTACAATGAGCAGTTCTTC.